Here is one T cell receptor (beta chain) with its context. Its binding antigen is unknown. Qualities for individual bases were not recorded, and no much larger clone is one base off. Healthy HIV-negative adults with no recently reported acute infections or vaccinations were included as donors. Every donor was a Caucasian adult residing in Nashville, Tennessee, USA. For unsorted samples, some 100 million PBMCs were counted and genomic DNA was extracted with the QIAamp DNA Blood Mini kit. Blood was collected by leukapheresis, and PBMCs were isolated by Ficoll-Histopaque density gradient centrifugation and then cryopreserved in liquid nitrogen vapor phase. The data originate from a study of shared clonotypes between healthy human individuals (TCRdb year 2020). Context from the whole study: A couple of women and a few men aged 18 to 49 years were included in the cohort. To estimate repertoire size and how much clonotypes are shared between individuals, the study performed deep sequencing of blood TCR repertoires from roughly five healthy adults. Per donor, leukapheresis produced somewhere between about 0.94 and 9.5 billion PBMCs. Different laboratories and diverse techniques were used to prepare libraries and sequence TCR repertoires, to increase sequencing depth and limit assay-specific biases.

Using the deep immunoSEQ assay, multiplex PCR amplified TCR CDR3 regions from genomic DNA. Extracted genomic DNA from each cell subset was spread evenly across all wells of several immunoSEQ 96-well plates, with each plate serving as a replicate. For unsorted PBMC, 300 to 350 ng genomic DNA, equal to roughly 32,000 T cell genomes, was loaded into each replicate PCR. Ten immunoSEQ deep assay plates were used to sequence the unsorted PBMC genomic DNA. Purified libraries were quantified with a Qubit 3.0 fluorometer, sized on a Bioanalyzer 2100, and re-quantified with the KAPA Library Quantification kit. Every immunoSEQ 96-well plate was sequenced on a dedicated single-read 150-cycle Illumina NextSeq 550 flow cell. In the source study's methods: Because only junctional sequences without quality scores were contained in the immunoSEQ output, filtering matching that applied to full-length reads could not be performed. Sequences were annotated with PyIR, a Python wrapper for IgBLAST v1.9, using IMGT germline references to assign V/J genes and CDR3. Any read was removed if the V/J assignment was weak (E-value above 1e-6), the CDR3 was missing, or the read contained stop codons, out-of-frame junctions, or ambiguous translated residues. V3J clonotypes were defined as sequences sharing the same inferred V gene, J gene, and CDR3 amino acid sequence. Percentage overlap between repertoires was calculated by dividing the number of shared unique clonotypes by the size of the smaller repertoire. RTK rarefaction, the Chao1 estimator, and Recon v2.1 estimates of unobserved clonotypes were used to assess repertoire richness. The table comes from immuneACCESS by way of TCRdb, which keeps in-frame sequences with V and J called. Part of the clones is missing from these tables; in studies checked, under half for an unresolved V gene and the rest for unknown reasons. For V, J and clone size, that table is used; D and trimming come from the DNA. The sample table lists 490,000 or so clones, 75% to 85% of them with a count of one. The ten most abundant clones make up 13% of the sample.

Trimming costs V 6 bases and J 2 bases, and their ends lie 14 bases apart. CDR1 and CDR2, per the germline V gene (reference sequence), are MNHEY and SMNVEV. The CDR3 numbers 14 residues from cysteine through phenylalanine. CDR3 DNA is the only sequence kept; it has 42 bases, read in frame from the first base. The paper as a whole reports these results and caveats: Sampling was restricted to blood, and TCR repertoires in tissue are likely to differ from TCR repertoires in blood. Based on pairwise subsampling, the degree of clonotype sharing among donors was expected to be affected by sequencing depth. Because the study included a small number of donors, the genetic and exposure-history diversity represented was limited.

The receptor was isolated from a woman aged 40 to 50 in good health. Some clones in this sample may be carry-over from other donors' samples. The sequenced sample consisted of PBMCs. The rearranged chain carries TRBV27 and TRBJ2-7; TRBD2 might be the D gene, on 6 matching bases. The CDR3 reads as follows: CASSPIAAAYEQYF. Here is the DNA: TGTGCCAGCAGCCCAATAGCGGCCGCCTACGAGCAGTACTTC.